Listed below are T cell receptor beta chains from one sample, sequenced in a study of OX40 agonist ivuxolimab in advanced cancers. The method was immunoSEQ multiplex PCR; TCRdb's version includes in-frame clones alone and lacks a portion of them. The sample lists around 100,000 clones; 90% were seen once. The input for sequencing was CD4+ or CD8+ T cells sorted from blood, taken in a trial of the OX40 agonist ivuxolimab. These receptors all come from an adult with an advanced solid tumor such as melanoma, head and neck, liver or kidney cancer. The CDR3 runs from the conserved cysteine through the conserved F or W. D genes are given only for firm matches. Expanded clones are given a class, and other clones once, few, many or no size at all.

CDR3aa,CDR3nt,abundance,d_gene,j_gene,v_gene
CASSPILFSNQPQHF,TGTGCCAGCAGTCCCATCCTATTTAGCAATCAGCCCCAGCATTTT,-,-,TRBJ1-5,TRBV28
CASSLEGLRTGNYEQYF,TGCGCCAGCAGCTTGGAGGGGCTTAGGACAGGGAACTACGAGCAGTACTTC,-,TRBD1,TRBJ2-7,TRBV5-1
CASSLGSYRAGYTF,TGCGCCAGCAGCTTGGGAAGCTACAGGGCTGGCTACACCTTC,-,-,TRBJ1-2,TRBV5-1
CSVELGDRGVNEQFF,TGCAGCGTTGAACTGGGAGACAGGGGTGTCAATGAGCAGTTCTTC,few,TRBD1,TRBJ2-1,TRBV29-1
CASSQAGSGGYTF,TGTGCCAGCAGCCAAGCAGGGTCTGGGGGCTACACCTTC,-,-,TRBJ1-2,TRBV14
CASRWKSTDTQYF,TGTGCCAGCCGATGGAAGAGCACAGATACGCAGTATTTT,-,-,TRBJ2-3,TRBV7-2
CASSLPQKSSYEQYF,TGTGCCAGCAGTTTACCACAAAAGTCCTCCTACGAGCAGTACTTC,-,-,TRBJ2-7,TRBV28
CASSQDDRPNYGYTF,TGCGCCAGCAGCCAAGATGACAGGCCGAACTATGGCTACACCTTC,-,-,TRBJ1-2,TRBV4-1
CASSLSGRAFNEQFF,TGTGCCAGCAGCCTTAGCGGGAGGGCCTTCAATGAGCAGTTCTTC,-,TRBD2,TRBJ2-1,TRBV5-4
CASNGRSGGTDTQYF,TGTGCCAGTAACGGGCGCTCAGGGGGGACAGATACGCAGTATTTT,-,-,TRBJ2-3,TRBV19
CASSFPGETQYF,TGCGCCAGCAGCTTCCCGGGTGAGACCCAGTACTTC,-,-,TRBJ2-5,TRBV5-1
CASSVIGRRETQYF,TGTGCCAGCAGCGTAATAGGGAGGCGAGAGACCCAGTACTTC,-,-,TRBJ2-5,TRBV7-2
CATSRGQNSGSTIYF,TGTGCCACCAGCAGGGGACAGAACTCTGGAAGCACCATATATTTT,-,TRBD1,TRBJ1-3,TRBV15
CASSNPGQGAEAFF,TGTGCCAGCAGCAACCCAGGACAGGGGGCTGAAGCTTTCTTT,-,TRBD1,TRBJ1-1,TRBV5-4
CASSLASPLYSNQPQHF,TGTGCCAGCAGCTTAGCGAGTCCGCTGTATAGCAATCAGCCCCAGCATTTT,-,-,TRBJ1-5,TRBV7-8
CAIRSSGGTEAFF,TGTGCCATACGATCCTCCGGGGGGACTGAAGCTTTCTTT,once,-,TRBJ1-1,TRBV10-3
CASIPDRGLNTEAFF,TGTGCCAGCATCCCCGACAGGGGTCTGAACACTGAAGCTTTCTTT,-,TRBD1,TRBJ1-1,TRBV28
CSAARSYGYTF,TGCAGTGCCGCCAGGAGCTATGGCTACACCTTC,-,-,TRBJ1-2,TRBV20-1
CASTREAASGANVLTF,TGTGCCAGCACCCGAGAGGCAGCCTCTGGGGCCAACGTCCTGACTTTC,-,-,TRBJ2-6,TRBV2
CASSLAGGGGAYEQYF,TGTGCCAGCAGCTTAGCAGGAGGCGGGGGGGCCTACGAGCAGTACTTC,-,TRBD2,TRBJ2-7,TRBV7-8
CASRGGQGINQPQHF,TGTGCCAGCAGGGGGGGACAGGGGATTAATCAGCCCCAGCATTTT,-,TRBD1,TRBJ1-5,TRBV6-1
CASSGGQGTDTQYF,TGCGCCAGCAGCGGGGGACAGGGCACAGATACGCAGTATTTT,once,TRBD1,TRBJ2-3,TRBV5-1
CASSLSLVQPEQYF,TGTGCCAGCAGCTTAAGCTTGGTACAGCCTGAGCAGTACTTC,-,-,TRBJ2-7,TRBV5-5
CASSEARGLETQYF,TGTGCCAGCAGTGAAGCGAGGGGGCTGGAGACCCAGTACTTC,-,TRBD1,TRBJ2-5,TRBV6-1
CSVKVGTGPETQYF,TGCAGCGTGAAGGTCGGGACAGGGCCAGAGACCCAGTACTTC,-,TRBD1,TRBJ2-5,TRBV29-1
CASSPPGQGTGYTF,TGTGCCAGCTCACCGCCGGGACAGGGCACTGGCTACACCTTC,-,TRBD1,TRBJ1-2,TRBV18
CASINGQRSYEQYF,TGTGCCAGCATCAACGGACAGCGCTCCTACGAGCAGTACTTC,-,-,TRBJ2-7,TRBV6-1
CATEDGHTDTQYF,TGTGCCACCGAGGATGGCCACACAGATACGCAGTATTTT,once,-,TRBJ2-3,TRBV15
CASSLEIGEKLFF,TGTGCCAGCAGCTTAGAGATTGGGGAAAAACTGTTTTTT,-,-,TRBJ1-4,TRBV7-9
CASRADLGELFF,TGTGCCAGCAGAGCGGACCTCGGGGAGCTGTTTTTT,-,-,TRBJ2-2,TRBV7-2
CASGSWTGDETQYF,TGTGCCAGCGGGTCGTGGACAGGGGACGAGACCCAGTACTTC,-,TRBD1,TRBJ2-5,TRBV5-4
CASSNTGGTSGTGYEQFF,TGTGCCAGCTCGAATACCGGTGGGACTAGCGGGACAGGCTATGAGCAGTTCTTC,once,TRBD2,TRBJ2-1,TRBV18
CASSTRQQETQYF,TGTGCCAGCTCAACTCGGCAGCAAGAGACCCAGTACTTC,-,-,TRBJ2-5,TRBV18
CASSQARDAYEQYF,TGCGCCAGCAGCCAAGCAAGGGATGCCTACGAGCAGTACTTC,-,-,TRBJ2-7,TRBV4-3
CASSLVAGNEQFF,TGCGCCAGCAGCTTGGTGGCCGGGAATGAGCAGTTCTTC,few,-,TRBJ2-1,TRBV5-1
CASSLAGTGGREQYF,TGTGCCAGCAGCTTAGCCGGGACAGGGGGCCGGGAGCAGTACTTC,-,TRBD1,TRBJ2-7,TRBV7-8
CASSQVLHRVTSTDTQYF,TGCGCCAGCAGCCAAGTACTGCATAGGGTGACTAGCACAGATACGCAGTATTTT,-,-,TRBJ2-3,TRBV4-1
CASSLALTSGVGPQYF,TGTGCCAGCAGTTTAGCCCTGACTAGCGGGGTGGGTCCCCAGTACTTC,-,TRBD2,TRBJ2-5,TRBV28
CAWSRQAAEQFF,TGTGCCTGGAGCCGACAGGCTGCTGAGCAGTTCTTC,-,-,TRBJ2-1,TRBV30
CATSRETSGNNEQYF,TGTGCCACCAGCAGAGAAACTAGCGGGAACAACGAGCAGTACTTC,-,TRBD2,TRBJ2-7,TRBV15
CASTKRESGNTGELFF,TGTGCCAGCACCAAGCGAGAGTCCGGTAACACCGGGGAGCTGTTTTTT,-,-,TRBJ2-2,TRBV9
CASSLAGGPETQYF,TGTGCCAGCAGCTTGGCGGGAGGACCCGAGACCCAGTACTTC,once,TRBD2,TRBJ2-5,TRBV5-6
CAWSRVSNQPQHF,TGTGCCTGGAGCAGGGTAAGCAATCAGCCCCAGCATTTT,-,-,TRBJ1-5,TRBV30
CASSLGSGVAYNEQFF,TGTGCCAGCAGCTTAGGTTCAGGCGTTGCCTACAATGAGCAGTTCTTC,once,-,TRBJ2-1,TRBV11-2
CASSRTENTEAFF,TGTGCCAGCAGCAGGACAGAGAACACTGAAGCTTTCTTT,once,-,TRBJ1-1,TRBV7-2
CSVSSSTRNEQFF,TGCAGCGTTTCTTCCAGCACCAGGAATGAGCAGTTCTTC,-,-,TRBJ2-1,TRBV29-1
CSVESQGDGYTF,TGCAGCGTTGAATCGCAGGGCGATGGCTACACCTTC,-,-,TRBJ1-2,TRBV29-1
CASRPSAGGRSYNEQFF,TGTGCCAGCAGGCCTTCAGCGGGAGGGCGCTCCTACAATGAGCAGTTCTTC,-,TRBD2,TRBJ2-1,TRBV28
CASSSTRIQPQHF,TGTGCCAGCAGTTCCACGCGGATTCAGCCCCAGCATTTT,-,-,TRBJ1-5,TRBV28
CASTDREAQPQHF,TGTGCCAGTACCGACAGGGAGGCTCAGCCCCAGCATTTT,once,TRBD1,TRBJ1-5,TRBV19
CASRRDSSYEQYF,TGTGCCAGCAGAAGGGACAGCTCCTACGAGCAGTACTTC,-,TRBD1,TRBJ2-7,TRBV2
CASSRTGSTEAFF,TGTGCCAGCTCCCGGACAGGGAGCACTGAAGCTTTCTTT,-,TRBD1,TRBJ1-1,TRBV18
CATSRVNQPQHF,TGTGCCACCAGCCGAGTTAATCAGCCCCAGCATTTT,few,-,TRBJ1-5,TRBV15
CASSEKYRVAEKLFF,TGTGCCAGCAGTGAAAAGTACAGAGTCGCTGAAAAACTGTTTTTT,-,-,TRBJ1-4,TRBV6-1
CASSQGLNYGYTF,TGTGCCAGCAGCCAAGGACTTAACTATGGCTACACCTTC,-,-,TRBJ1-2,TRBV7-9